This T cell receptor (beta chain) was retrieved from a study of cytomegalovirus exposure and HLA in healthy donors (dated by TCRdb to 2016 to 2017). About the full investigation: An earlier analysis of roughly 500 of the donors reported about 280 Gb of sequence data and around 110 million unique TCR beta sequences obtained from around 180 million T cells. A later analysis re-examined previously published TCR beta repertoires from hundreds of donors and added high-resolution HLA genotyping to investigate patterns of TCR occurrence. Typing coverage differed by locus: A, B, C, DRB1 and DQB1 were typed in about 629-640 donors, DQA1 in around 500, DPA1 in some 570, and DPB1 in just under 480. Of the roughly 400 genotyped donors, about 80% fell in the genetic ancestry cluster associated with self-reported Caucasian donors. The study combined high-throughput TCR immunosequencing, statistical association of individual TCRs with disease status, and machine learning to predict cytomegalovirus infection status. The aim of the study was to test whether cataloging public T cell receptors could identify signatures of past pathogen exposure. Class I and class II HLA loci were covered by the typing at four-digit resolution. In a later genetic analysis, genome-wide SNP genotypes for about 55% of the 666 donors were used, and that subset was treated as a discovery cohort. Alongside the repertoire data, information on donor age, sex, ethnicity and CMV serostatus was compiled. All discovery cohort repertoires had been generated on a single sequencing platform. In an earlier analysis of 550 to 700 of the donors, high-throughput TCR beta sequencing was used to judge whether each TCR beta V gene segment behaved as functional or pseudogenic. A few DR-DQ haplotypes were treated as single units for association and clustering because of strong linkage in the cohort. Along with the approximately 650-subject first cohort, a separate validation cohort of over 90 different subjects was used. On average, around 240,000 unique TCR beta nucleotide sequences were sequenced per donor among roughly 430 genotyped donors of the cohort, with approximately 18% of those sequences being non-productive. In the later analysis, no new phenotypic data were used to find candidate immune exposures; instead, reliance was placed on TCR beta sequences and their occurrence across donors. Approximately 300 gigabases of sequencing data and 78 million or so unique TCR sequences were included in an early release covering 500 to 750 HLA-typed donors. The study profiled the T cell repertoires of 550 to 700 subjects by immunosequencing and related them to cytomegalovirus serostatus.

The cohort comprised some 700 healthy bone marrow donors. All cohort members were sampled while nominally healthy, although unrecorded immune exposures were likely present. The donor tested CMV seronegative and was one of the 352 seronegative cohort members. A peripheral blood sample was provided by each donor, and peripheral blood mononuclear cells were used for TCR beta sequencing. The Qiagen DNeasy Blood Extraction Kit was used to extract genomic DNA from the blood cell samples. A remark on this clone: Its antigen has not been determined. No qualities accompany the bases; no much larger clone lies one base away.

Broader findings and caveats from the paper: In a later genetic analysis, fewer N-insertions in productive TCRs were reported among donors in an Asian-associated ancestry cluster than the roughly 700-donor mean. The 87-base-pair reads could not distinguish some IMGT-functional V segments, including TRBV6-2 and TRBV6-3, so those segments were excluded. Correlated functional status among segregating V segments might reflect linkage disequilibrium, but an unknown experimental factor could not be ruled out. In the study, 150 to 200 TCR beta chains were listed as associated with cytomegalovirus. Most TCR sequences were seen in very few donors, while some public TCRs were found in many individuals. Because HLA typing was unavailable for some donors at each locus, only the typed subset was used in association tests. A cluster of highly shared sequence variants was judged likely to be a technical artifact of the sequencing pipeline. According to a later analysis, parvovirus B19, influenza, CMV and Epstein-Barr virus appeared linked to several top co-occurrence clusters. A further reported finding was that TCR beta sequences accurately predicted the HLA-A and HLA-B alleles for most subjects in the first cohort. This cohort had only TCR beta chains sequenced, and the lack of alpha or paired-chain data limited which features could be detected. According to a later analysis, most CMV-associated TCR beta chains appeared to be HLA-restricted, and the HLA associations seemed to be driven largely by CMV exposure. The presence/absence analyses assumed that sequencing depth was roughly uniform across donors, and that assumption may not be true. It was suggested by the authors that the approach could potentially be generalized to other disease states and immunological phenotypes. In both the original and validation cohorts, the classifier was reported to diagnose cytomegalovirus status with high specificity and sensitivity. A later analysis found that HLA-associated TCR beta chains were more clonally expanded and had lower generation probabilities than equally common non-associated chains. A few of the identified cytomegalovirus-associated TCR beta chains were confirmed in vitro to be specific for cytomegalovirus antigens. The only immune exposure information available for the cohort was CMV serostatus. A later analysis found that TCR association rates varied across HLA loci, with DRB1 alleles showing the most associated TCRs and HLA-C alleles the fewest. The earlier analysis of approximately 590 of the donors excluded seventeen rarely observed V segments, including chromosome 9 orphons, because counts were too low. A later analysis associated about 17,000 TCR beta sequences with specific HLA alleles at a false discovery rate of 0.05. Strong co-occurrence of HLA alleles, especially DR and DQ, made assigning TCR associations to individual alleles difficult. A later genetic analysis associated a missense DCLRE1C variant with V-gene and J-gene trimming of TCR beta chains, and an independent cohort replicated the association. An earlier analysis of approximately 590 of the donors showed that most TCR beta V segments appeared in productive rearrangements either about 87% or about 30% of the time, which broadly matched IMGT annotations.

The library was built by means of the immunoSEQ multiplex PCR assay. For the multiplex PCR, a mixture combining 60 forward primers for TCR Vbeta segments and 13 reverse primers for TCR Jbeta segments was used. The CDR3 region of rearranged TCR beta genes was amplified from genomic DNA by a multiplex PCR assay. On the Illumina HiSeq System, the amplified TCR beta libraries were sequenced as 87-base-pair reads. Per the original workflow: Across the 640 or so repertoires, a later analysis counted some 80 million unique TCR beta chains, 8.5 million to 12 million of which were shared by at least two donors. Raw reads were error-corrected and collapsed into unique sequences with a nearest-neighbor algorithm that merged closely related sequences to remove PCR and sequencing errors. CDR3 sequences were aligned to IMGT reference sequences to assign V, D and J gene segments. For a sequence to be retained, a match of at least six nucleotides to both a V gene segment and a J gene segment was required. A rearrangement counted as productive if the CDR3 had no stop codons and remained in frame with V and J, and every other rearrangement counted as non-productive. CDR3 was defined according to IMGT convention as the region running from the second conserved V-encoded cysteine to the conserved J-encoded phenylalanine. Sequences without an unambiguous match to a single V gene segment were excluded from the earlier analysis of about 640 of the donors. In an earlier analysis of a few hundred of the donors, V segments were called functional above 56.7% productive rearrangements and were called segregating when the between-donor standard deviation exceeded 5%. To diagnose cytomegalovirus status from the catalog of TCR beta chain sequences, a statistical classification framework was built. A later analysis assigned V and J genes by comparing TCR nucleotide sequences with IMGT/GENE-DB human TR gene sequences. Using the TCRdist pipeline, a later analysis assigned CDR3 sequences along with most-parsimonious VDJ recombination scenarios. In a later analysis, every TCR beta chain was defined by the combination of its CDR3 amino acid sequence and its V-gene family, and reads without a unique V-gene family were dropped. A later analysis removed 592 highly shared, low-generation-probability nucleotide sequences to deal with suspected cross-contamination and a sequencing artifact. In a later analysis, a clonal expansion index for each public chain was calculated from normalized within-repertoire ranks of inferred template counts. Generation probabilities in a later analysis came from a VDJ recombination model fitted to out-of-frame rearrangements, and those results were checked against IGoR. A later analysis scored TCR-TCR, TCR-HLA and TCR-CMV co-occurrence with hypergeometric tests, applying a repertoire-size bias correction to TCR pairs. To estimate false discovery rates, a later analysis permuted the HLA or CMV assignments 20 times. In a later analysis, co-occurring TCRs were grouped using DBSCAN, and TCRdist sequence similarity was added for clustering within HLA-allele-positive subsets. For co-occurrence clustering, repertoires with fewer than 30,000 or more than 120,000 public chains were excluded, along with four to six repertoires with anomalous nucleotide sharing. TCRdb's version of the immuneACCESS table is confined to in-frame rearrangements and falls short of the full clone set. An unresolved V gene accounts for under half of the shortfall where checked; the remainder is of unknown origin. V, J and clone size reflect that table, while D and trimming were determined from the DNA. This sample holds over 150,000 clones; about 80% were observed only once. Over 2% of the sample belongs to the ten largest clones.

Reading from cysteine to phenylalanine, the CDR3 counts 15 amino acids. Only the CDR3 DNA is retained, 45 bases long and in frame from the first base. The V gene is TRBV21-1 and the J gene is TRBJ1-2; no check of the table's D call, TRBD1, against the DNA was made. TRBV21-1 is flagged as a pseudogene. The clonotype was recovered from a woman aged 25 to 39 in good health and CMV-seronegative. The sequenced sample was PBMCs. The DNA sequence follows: TGTGCCAGCAGCAAAGGGCAGGGGGCGGGCTATGGCTACACCTTC. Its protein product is CASSKGQGAGYGYTF.